The clone carrying this TCR beta chain was counted at least ten times. Recruited during active infection, patients (from Seattle) were subsequently followed longitudinally. The germline V gene encodes CDR1 SGHTA and CDR2 FQGNSA. V gave up 5 bases and J gave up 4 bases, with 14 bases separating them. This CDR3 region has 15 residues. Original processing notes: It was from reference gene primer amplification that nucleated cell counts were estimated. Data came from immunoSEQ multiplex PCR; TCRdb stores just in-frame clones and leaves some out. V, J and clone size were drawn from that table, and D and trimming were deduced from the DNA. The data show almost 400,000 clones, around 87% seen once. This entry comes from a study of blood T cell repertoires in COVID-19. Whole-study context: Some COVID-19 samples were acute and others convalescent; all came from the United States, Italy and Spain. Sample material is recorded as cDNA or gDNA derived from T cells, B-cell-depleted T cells, or PBMCs.

Sequenced input: peripheral blood. V and J are TRBV7-2 and TRBJ1-4; D is possibly TRBD1 (6 bases). This TCR came from a woman aged 55-70 years with COVID-19, enrolled during active disease. The CDR3 here is CASSPQTGINEKLFF. The CDR3 DNA reads TGTGCCAGCAGCCCCCAGACAGGCATTAATGAAAAACTGTTTTTT.